Listed below are T cell receptor beta chains from one sample, sequenced in a study of cytomegalovirus exposure and HLA in healthy donors. The assay was immunoSEQ multiplex PCR, and TCRdb's table has in-frame clones only and misses some. The sample yields approximately 72,000 clones, 66% seen once. The sequencing input was PBMCs. The receptors shown here come from a man aged 40-50 years in good health and CMV-seropositive. CDR3s include the opening cysteine and the closing phenylalanine or tryptophan. The D gene is left open where the match is weak. Clone size, where shown, is once, few, many, or a class for clones that have expanded.

V,size,J,D,CDR3,DNA
TRBV11-2,few,TRBJ2-1,TRBD2,CASSFSGGSSYNEQFF,TGTGCCAGCAGCTTTAGCGGGGGGAGCTCCTACAATGAGCAGTTCTTC
TRBV5-1,.,TRBJ1-2,.,CASSLEGVSGNYGYTF,TGCGCCAGCAGCTTGGAAGGCGTCTCAGGGAACTATGGCTACACCTTC
TRBV7-6,.,TRBJ2-3,TRBD2,CASSGTSGGPSTQYF,TGTGCCAGCAGCGGAACTAGCGGGGGGCCCAGTACGCAGTATTTT
TRBV5-6,once,TRBJ1-3,TRBD1,CASSLGQGSLGNTIYF,TGTGCCAGCAGCTTAGGACAGGGATCTCTTGGAAACACCATATATTTT
TRBV19,.,TRBJ1-2,TRBD1,CASRPNGRTTGGNGYTF,TGTGCCAGTAGACCCAACGGACGGACGACAGGGGGTAATGGCTACACCTTC
TRBV7-7,.,TRBJ2-3,TRBD2,CASSRLAGGPTDTQYF,TGTGCTAGCAGCCGACTAGCGGGGGGGCCGACAGATACGCAGTATTTT
TRBV5-6,few,TRBJ2-4,.,CASSRDRKPGHQYF,TGTGCCAGCAGCCGCGACAGGAAACCGGGACACCAGTACTTC
TRBV2,.,TRBJ1-4,TRBD1,CASSFTGGEKLFF,TGTGCCAGCAGTTTTACAGGGGGTGAAAAACTGTTTTTT
TRBV5-4,.,TRBJ1-4,TRBD1,CASSSKGQGATNEKLFF,TGTGCCAGCAGCTCTAAGGGACAGGGTGCAACTAATGAAAAACTGTTTTTT
TRBV5-1,.,TRBJ2-1,TRBD1,CASSDRDRDYNEQFF,TGCGCCAGCAGCGACCGGGACAGGGACTACAATGAGCAGTTCTTC
TRBV2,.,TRBJ2-5,TRBD1,CASSSKRRDRPWGETQYF,TGTGCCAGCAGCTCCAAACGTAGGGACAGGCCTTGGGGGGAGACCCAGTACTTC
TRBV13,.,TRBJ1-1,.,CASSLGRGATEAFF,TGTGCCAGCAGCTTAGGGCGGGGGGCCACTGAAGCTTTCTTT
TRBV6-5,few,TRBJ1-4,.,CASSHRDINEKLFF,TGTGCCAGCAGCCACCGGGACATAAATGAAAAACTGTTTTTT
TRBV5-3,.,TRBJ1-6,.,CATTSFGTNYNSPLHF,TGTGCCACCACCTCCTTCGGGACAAATTATAATTCACCCCTCCACTTT
TRBV7-9,.,TRBJ1-3,.,CASSFNNRAEGNTIYF,TGTGCCAGCAGCTTTAACAACAGGGCAGAGGGAAACACCATATATTTT
TRBV4-2,.,TRBJ2-1,.,CASSPPNFPGNEQFF,TGTGCCAGCAGCCCCCCTAATTTCCCCGGCAATGAGCAGTTCTTC